These T cell receptor beta chains were read from a single sample in a study of cytomegalovirus exposure and HLA in healthy donors. Data came from immunoSEQ multiplex PCR; TCRdb stores just in-frame clones and leaves some out. Among 100,000 to 150,000 clones listed, 77% were seen once. Sequenced material: PBMCs. These receptors all come from a human donor in good health. Each CDR3 is given with its conserved first and last residue. The order of the fields is V gene, D gene, clone size, J gene, CDR3 DNA, CDR3 protein. D genes are given only for firm matches. Not all rows give a size; the values are once, few, many and, for expanded clones, a class.

TRBV7-2,-,-,TRBJ2-3,TGTGCCAGCAGCCACGGGAGGGGGCCTCGCACAGATACGCAGTATTTT,CASSHGRGPRTDTQYF
TRBV10-2,-,-,TRBJ2-3,TGCGCCAGCAGTGAGCTACCTTTGGACATCGATAAGCCAGATACGCAGTATTTT,CASSELPLDIDKPDTQYF
TRBV27,-,-,TRBJ1-1,TGTGCCAGCCGCCGCCTCACAGAGAACACTGAAGCTTTCTTT,CASRRLTENTEAFF
TRBV11-1,TRBD2,few,TRBJ2-4,TGTGCCAGCAGCTCAATAGCGGGAGGCCGACCTATTCAGTACTTC,CASSSIAGGRPIQYF
TRBV7-6,TRBD2,-,TRBJ2-7,TGTGCCAGCAGCCCCCAGCCGGGGGGGCCGGGGGCTCTCCGCTACTACTACGAGCAGTACTTC,CASSPQPGGPGALRYYYEQYF
TRBV30,TRBD1,-,TRBJ2-5,TGTGCCTGGAGTGCAGGGGGAGAGCAGTACTTC,CAWSAGGEQYF
TRBV11-2,TRBD2,-,TRBJ2-7,TGTGCCAGCAGCTCTCTAGCGGGAGGAGTCGAGCAGTACTTC,CASSSLAGGVEQYF
TRBV7-9,-,few,TRBJ1-1,TGTGCCAGCAGCCTTGGGACTAATAGAGCTGAAGCTTTCTTT,CASSLGTNRAEAFF
TRBV6-1,TRBD1,-,TRBJ2-7,TGTGCCAGCTTGGGGCGTGGACAGGGATCCTACGAGCAGTACTTC,CASLGRGQGSYEQYF
TRBV30,-,-,TRBJ2-7,TGTGCCTGGAGTGTTGGCAGCTCCTACGAGCAGTACTTC,CAWSVGSSYEQYF
TRBV6-1,TRBD1,-,TRBJ1-2,TGTGCCAGCAGTGTTACAGGGGGCCTATTCTATGGCTACACCTTC,CASSVTGGLFYGYTF
TRBV6-5,-,-,TRBJ2-7,TGTGCCAGCAGGGCTAGCTCCTACGAGCAGTACTTC,CASRASSYEQYF
TRBV27,-,-,TRBJ1-2,TGTGCCAGCAGTTTTCGCCCGTTAGCTAACTATGGCTACACCTTC,CASSFRPLANYGYTF
TRBV6-4,-,-,TRBJ2-7,TGTGCCAGTGCGGTCGGACAGACCTACGAGCAGTACTTC,CASAVGQTYEQYF
TRBV18,-,-,TRBJ1-3,TGTGCCAGCTCACCAGGGACACTTGACTCTGGAAACACCATATATTTT,CASSPGTLDSGNTIYF
TRBV11-2,TRBD2,-,TRBJ2-2,TGTGCCAGCACCCCACTAGCGGGAGTTCCCGGGGAGCTGTTTTTT,CASTPLAGVPGELFF
TRBV28,TRBD2,-,TRBJ2-2,TGTGCCAGCAGTTCTGCGGGAGCTTACACCGGGGAGCTGTTTTTT,CASSSAGAYTGELFF
TRBV28,TRBD1,-,TRBJ1-1,TGTGCCAGCAGTCCAGGGACAGGGAGGGGGGGTGGCACTGAAGCTTTCTTT,CASSPGTGRGGGTEAFF
TRBV2,TRBD2,few,TRBJ2-3,TGTGCCAGCAGTGAGGGTGGGACTAGTAGTATTCATACAGATACGCAGTATTTT,CASSEGGTSSIHTDTQYF
TRBV11-2,-,-,TRBJ1-2,TGTGCCAGCAGCCATAGTCCTGATTATGGCTACACCTTC,CASSHSPDYGYTF
TRBV2,TRBD2,-,TRBJ2-5,TGTGCCAGCAGTGGGGGCTTTCGGGGGGGGGAGACCCAGTACTTC,CASSGGFRGGETQYF
TRBV2,-,once,TRBJ2-7,TGTGCCAGCAGTGTTACCCGGCTAGTCGGGACCTACGAGCAGTACTTC,CASSVTRLVGTYEQYF
TRBV29-1,TRBD2,-,TRBJ2-2,TGCAGCGTCAAAGGCGGGAGAGTAAACACCGGGGAGCTGTTTTTT,CSVKGGRVNTGELFF
TRBV19,TRBD1,once,TRBJ1-5,TGTGCCAGTAGGTTGGGACAGCGGAACAATCAGCCCCAGCATTTT,CASRLGQRNNQPQHF
TRBV19,-,-,TRBJ2-7,TGTGCCTCTAGATCTCCCGAATTTCCCTTCGCGTACGAGCAGTACTTC,CASRSPEFPFAYEQYF
TRBV5-1,-,-,TRBJ2-7,TGCGCCAGCAGCTTGGGCCTAAACGAGCAGTACTTC,CASSLGLNEQYF
TRBV18,TRBD1,-,TRBJ1-1,TGTGCCAGCTCACGGGAGACAGGGTTAACTGAAGCTTTCTTT,CASSRETGLTEAFF
TRBV6-6,-,-,TRBJ2-7,TGTGCCAGCCTTGGACACGGCGAGGTCTACGAGCAGTACTTC,CASLGHGEVYEQYF
TRBV11-2,-,-,TRBJ1-1,TGTGCCAGCAGCCGCAGCGTGGCTGAAGCTTTCTTT,CASSRSVAEAFF